This T cell receptor beta chain appears in the sequencing data of a study of human T cells and chemical hapten exposure. This clonotype was recorded many times. TCRdb itself ran the RACE reads through MiXCR, one entry per CDR3 protein. The sample comprises 350,000 to 400,000 distinct CDR3 sequences, 6% to 7% of which are singletons, and approximately 5.4% rests with the top ten. CDR3 length: 17 residues. Germline V gene sequence: CDR1 SGHRS, CDR2 YFSETQ. Trimming removed 1 base at V and 5 bases at J, with 16 bases between. Documented time point: patch test 2, 6 weeks after DPC sensitization. The treatment denotes: therapeutic diphenylcyclopropenone sensitization with weekly scalp DPC.

This sequence originates from a woman younger than 30 with alopecia areata. Some clones in this sample may be carry-over from other donors' samples. The material sequenced was whole blood, taken in connection with sensitization to the hapten diphenylcyclopropenone (DPC). V and J are TRBV5-1 and TRBJ1-6, with no clear D. CDR3 DNA: TGCGCCAGCAGCTTGCCACTAGGGAATTCAAATAATTCACCCCTCCACTTT. It yields the protein CASSLPLGNSNNSPLHF.